This T cell receptor (beta chain) was retrieved from a study of cytomegalovirus exposure and HLA in healthy donors. Study outcomes and limitations: Previously analyzed data showed that most TCR beta V segments were productive at a frequency of about 90% or about 30%. TCR beta chains numbering approximately 150 were designated cytomegalovirus-associated. The presence/absence work took it that sequencing depth was about the same across donors.

The PCR used 60 Vbeta and 13 Jbeta primers. Sequencing used immunoSEQ multiplex PCR; TCRdb keeps in-frame clones, though not all of them. Recorded for this sample: roughly 100,000 clones. Germline CDR1 reads SNHLY; CDR2 reads FYNNEI. The CDR3 is made up of 14 amino acids. V gave up 3 bases and J gave up 7 bases, with 13 bases separating them. On this clone: Its target is unknown.

The sequenced sample consisted of PBMCs. The rearrangement uses TRBV2 and TRBJ1-5, with D possibly being TRBD1 (6 bases). This TCR came from a man between 45 and 60 years old in good health and CMV-seronegative. DNA of the CDR3: TGTGCCAGCAGTGACCACCAAGGGGGACAGCCCCAGCATTTT. Its protein is CASSDHQGGQPQHF.